Listed below are T cell receptor beta chains from one sample, sequenced in a study of cytomegalovirus exposure and HLA in healthy donors. Some clones are missing from TCRdb's copy, which holds only in-frame ones; the method was immunoSEQ multiplex PCR. The repertoire has around 40,000 clones, roughly 82% of them found once; the top ten carry 8% to 11%. The sequencing input was PBMCs. The receptor source for this set is a woman between 18 and 29 years old in good health and CMV-seropositive. CDR3s include the opening cysteine and the closing phenylalanine or tryptophan. A D gene is named only where the DNA matches it firmly. A row's size may be missing; if present it is once, few, many or a size class.

J gene: TRBJ2-1
V gene: TRBV9
clone size: .
D gene: TRBD2
CDR3 protein: CASSQLADYNEQFF
CDR3 DNA: TGTGCCTCCTCTCAACTAGCGGACTACAATGAGCAGTTCTTC

J gene: TRBJ2-3
V gene: TRBV6-1
clone size: .
D gene: TRBD2
CDR3 protein: CASSDLREGPRADTQYF
CDR3 DNA: TGTGCCAGCAGTGATTTGCGGGAGGGCCCTCGGGCAGATACGCAGTATTTT

J gene: TRBJ2-5
V gene: TRBV11-1
clone size: .
D gene: TRBD2
CDR3 protein: CASSLGRRGGIRETQYF
CDR3 DNA: TGTGCCAGCAGCTTAGGTCGGCGGGGGGGCATAAGAGAGACCCAGTACTTC

J gene: TRBJ2-7
V gene: TRBV5-4
clone size: .
D gene: .
CDR3 protein: CASSPKRRGPTEQYF
CDR3 DNA: TGTGCCAGCAGCCCAAAGCGGCGGGGTCCTACCGAGCAGTACTTC

J gene: TRBJ1-1
V gene: TRBV6-5
clone size: .
D gene: TRBD1
CDR3 protein: CATAGTENTEAFF
CDR3 DNA: TGTGCCACCGCCGGGACAGAGAACACTGAAGCTTTCTTT

J gene: TRBJ2-1
V gene: TRBV28
clone size: .
D gene: .
CDR3 protein: CASSTVVYNEQFF
CDR3 DNA: TGTGCCAGCAGCACGGTCGTATACAATGAGCAGTTCTTC

J gene: TRBJ2-3
V gene: TRBV7-9
clone size: .
D gene: .
CDR3 protein: CASSPGQAGSRTDTQYF
CDR3 DNA: TGTGCCAGCAGCCCTGGACAGGCCGGGAGTAGGACAGATACGCAGTATTTT

J gene: TRBJ2-7
V gene: TRBV4-2
clone size: .
D gene: TRBD1
CDR3 protein: CASSQATGSSYEQYF
CDR3 DNA: TGTGCCAGCAGCCAAGCGACAGGGAGCTCCTACGAGCAGTACTTC

J gene: TRBJ2-7
V gene: TRBV29-1
clone size: .
D gene: TRBD1
CDR3 protein: CSVEGGVSRGRNEQYF
CDR3 DNA: TGCAGCGTTGAAGGAGGGGTGAGCAGGGGGCGAAACGAGCAGTACTTC

J gene: TRBJ2-3
V gene: TRBV19
clone size: few
D gene: TRBD1
CDR3 protein: CASSIGTGVGTDTQYF
CDR3 DNA: TGTGCCAGTAGTATCGGGACAGGGGTGGGCACAGATACGCAGTATTTT

J gene: TRBJ2-1
V gene: TRBV7-9
clone size: .
D gene: TRBD2
CDR3 protein: CASSRGGGIPPRWDEQFF
CDR3 DNA: TGTGCCAGCAGCCGCGGGGGAGGGATCCCGCCAAGATGGGATGAGCAGTTCTTC

J gene: TRBJ1-5
V gene: TRBV28
clone size: .
D gene: .
CDR3 protein: CASSWGGSFNQPQHF
CDR3 DNA: TGTGCCAGCAGCTGGGGGGGGTCTTTCAATCAGCCCCAGCATTTT

J gene: TRBJ2-7
V gene: TRBV18
clone size: .
D gene: TRBD1
CDR3 protein: CASSRGQDYEQYF
CDR3 DNA: TGTGCCAGCTCAAGAGGACAGGACTACGAGCAGTACTTC

J gene: TRBJ1-1
V gene: TRBV9
clone size: .
D gene: .
CDR3 protein: CASSVDWGGGTEAFF
CDR3 DNA: TGTGCCAGCAGCGTAGATTGGGGGGGTGGCACTGAAGCTTTCTTT

J gene: TRBJ1-6
V gene: TRBV6-4
clone size: .
D gene: .
CDR3 protein: CASRDRLGPGSPLHF
CDR3 DNA: TGTGCCAGCAGGGACCGACTAGGGCCGGGTTCACCCCTCCACTTT

J gene: TRBJ2-7
V gene: TRBV5-4
clone size: .
D gene: .
CDR3 protein: CASSLGDIRSYEQYF
CDR3 DNA: TGTGCCAGCAGCTTGGGAGATATCCGCTCCTACGAGCAGTACTTC

J gene: TRBJ2-5
V gene: TRBV25-1
clone size: .
D gene: TRBD1
CDR3 protein: CASSHRGQETQYF
CDR3 DNA: TGTGCCAGCAGTCACAGGGGGCAAGAGACCCAGTACTTC

J gene: TRBJ2-3
V gene: TRBV2
clone size: .
D gene: TRBD1
CDR3 protein: CASSVGSGDRGDLYTQYF
CDR3 DNA: TGTGCCAGCAGTGTCGGGAGTGGGGACAGGGGCGATCTTTATACGCAGTATTTT

J gene: TRBJ2-3
V gene: TRBV7-6
clone size: .
D gene: .
CDR3 protein: CASSTRRSPTDTQYF
CDR3 DNA: TGTGCCAGCAGCACGCGGCGGAGTCCCACAGATACGCAGTATTTT

J gene: TRBJ2-5
V gene: TRBV7-2
clone size: .
D gene: .
CDR3 protein: CASSFRGGPWETQYF
CDR3 DNA: TGTGCCAGCAGCTTTCGTGGAGGGCCGTGGGAGACCCAGTACTTC

J gene: TRBJ2-2
V gene: TRBV4-3
clone size: .
D gene: TRBD2
CDR3 protein: CASTASGGAGYAGELFF
CDR3 DNA: TGCGCCAGCACTGCTAGCGGGGGGGCCGGTTATGCCGGGGAGCTGTTTTTT

J gene: TRBJ1-2
V gene: TRBV7-2
clone size: .
D gene: TRBD1
CDR3 protein: CASSLQQGYGYTF
CDR3 DNA: TGTGCCAGCAGCTTACAACAGGGGTATGGCTACACCTTC

J gene: TRBJ2-1
V gene: TRBV5-4
clone size: .
D gene: TRBD2
CDR3 protein: CASSPRLAGANNEQFF
CDR3 DNA: TGTGCCAGCAGCCCCCGCCTTGCGGGAGCCAACAATGAGCAGTTCTTC

J gene: TRBJ2-3
V gene: TRBV19
clone size: .
D gene: .
CDR3 protein: CASSIDNPGDTQYF
CDR3 DNA: TGTGCCAGTAGTATAGATAATCCAGGAGATACGCAGTATTTT

J gene: TRBJ2-3
V gene: TRBV2
clone size: .
D gene: .
CDR3 protein: CASSVGGRTDTQYF
CDR3 DNA: TGTGCCAGCAGTGTGGGGGGGCGGACAGATACGCAGTATTTT

J gene: TRBJ2-3
V gene: TRBV6-1
clone size: .
D gene: TRBD2
CDR3 protein: CASSELAGYTDTQYF
CDR3 DNA: TGTGCCAGCAGTGAACTAGCGGGATATACAGATACGCAGTATTTT

J gene: TRBJ2-1
V gene: TRBV5-5
clone size: .
D gene: .
CDR3 protein: CASSLVADMLYNEQFF
CDR3 DNA: TGTGCCAGCAGCTTAGTAGCAGATATGCTCTACAATGAGCAGTTCTTC

J gene: TRBJ2-7
V gene: TRBV19
clone size: .
D gene: .
CDR3 protein: CASSFVGYEQYF
CDR3 DNA: TGTGCCAGTAGTTTTGTTGGTTACGAGCAGTACTTC

J gene: TRBJ2-1
V gene: TRBV6-4
clone size: .
D gene: .
CDR3 protein: CASSDPVGRVQFF
CDR3 DNA: TGTGCCAGCAGTGACCCGGTAGGCAGGGTGCAGTTCTTC

J gene: TRBJ2-7
V gene: TRBV11-2
clone size: .
D gene: .
CDR3 protein: CASSFAADVSYEQYF
CDR3 DNA: TGTGCCAGCAGCTTCGCCGCAGATGTCTCCTACGAGCAGTACTTC

J gene: TRBJ2-5
V gene: TRBV28
clone size: .
D gene: .
CDR3 protein: CASSESARLGGETQYF
CDR3 DNA: TGTGCCAGCAGCGAATCGGCCCGACTAGGAGGAGAGACCCAGTACTTC

J gene: TRBJ2-1
V gene: TRBV30
clone size: .
D gene: .
CDR3 protein: CAWSPQARNEQFF
CDR3 DNA: TGTGCCTGGAGTCCCCAGGCGCGCAATGAGCAGTTCTTC

J gene: TRBJ1-6
V gene: TRBV6-5
clone size: .
D gene: .
CDR3 protein: CASSYSFGDNSPLHF
CDR3 DNA: TGTGCCAGCAGTTATTCGTTCGGGGATAATTCACCCCTCCACTTT

J gene: TRBJ2-3
V gene: TRBV6-8
clone size: .
D gene: .
CDR3 protein: CASNLASADTQYF
CDR3 DNA: TGTGCCAGCAACCTAGCGAGCGCAGATACGCAGTATTTT

J gene: TRBJ2-5
V gene: TRBV28
clone size: .
D gene: TRBD1
CDR3 protein: CASLDRVQETQYF
CDR3 DNA: TGTGCCAGCCTCGACAGGGTCCAAGAGACCCAGTACTTC

J gene: TRBJ1-2
V gene: TRBV27
clone size: .
D gene: TRBD1
CDR3 protein: CASSFNRGSYGYTF
CDR3 DNA: TGTGCCAGCAGTTTTAACAGGGGGAGCTATGGCTACACCTTC

J gene: TRBJ2-5
V gene: TRBV4-2
clone size: .
D gene: TRBD2
CDR3 protein: CASSPPGSGGQETQYF
CDR3 DNA: TGTGCCAGCAGCCCCCCGGGCAGCGGGGGCCAAGAGACCCAGTACTTC